This is a list of T cell receptor beta chains from one sample in a study of shared clonotypes between healthy human individuals. Here immunoSEQ multiplex PCR was the method, and the copy in TCRdb shows in-frame clones only, minus some. The sample shows 2 million to 3 million clones, over 85% of them seen only once. Input material: naive CD4+ T cells sorted from blood. These TCRs come from a man younger than 30 in good health. CDR3s leave out the opening cysteine and the closing phenylalanine or tryptophan. Each record gives: J gene, V gene, CDR3 protein.

>TRBJ2-3|TRBV7-8
ASSLTSVSTDTQY
>TRBJ1-2|TRBV28
ALRDPGQGVYGYT
>TRBJ1-5|TRBV2
ASSDQGTNQPQH
>TRBJ1-5|TRBV27
ASSLYRTGVDQPQH
>TRBJ2-2|TRBV7-3
ASSLLQNTGELF
>TRBJ1-6|TRBV5-4
ASSLDRSPLH
>TRBJ2-7|TRBV7-2
ASSLGPQGSYEQY
>TRBJ1-2|TRBV5-1
ASRPGYRGGYGYT
>TRBJ1-1|TRBV2
ASNALSGGRTEAF
>TRBJ2-3|TRBV4-3
ASSQVQGADTQY